These 18 T cell receptor beta chains share one sample of origin, sequenced in a study of PD-1 blockade in classical Hodgkin lymphoma. The time point: newly diagnosed, previously untreated cHL patient sample. Using immunoSEQ multiplex PCR, the repertoire was profiled, and TCRdb retains in-frame clones only, with some absent. The table shows 45,000 to 60,000 clones, with approximately 91% occurring only once. Source material: peripheral blood mononuclear cells (PBMCs). The receptors here all came from a human donor with classical Hodgkin lymphoma.

The gene calls are TRBV27 and TRBJ1-4; D might be TRBD1 (5 bases). Germline loops: CDR1 MNHEY, CDR2 SMNVEV (reference sequence). Trimming stripped 5 bases from V and 6 bases from J, with 16 bases between. This CDR3 has 15 amino acids. The CDR3 sequence is CASSAPGSGYEKLFF. DNA of the CDR3: TGTGCCAGCAGTGCCCCAGGGAGTGGATATGAAAAACTGTTTTTT.

This chain links TRBV14 with TRBJ2-1; 9 nucleotides agree with TRBD1. CDR3 length equals 15 residues. V dropped 0 bases and J dropped 4; count of bases not matched to a gene: 1. Germline CDR1 and CDR2: SGHDN and FVKESK. The CDR3 sequence: CASSQEGQGYNEQFF. In DNA, the CDR3 is TGTGCCAGCAGCCAAGAGGGACAGGGATACAATGAGCAGTTCTTC.

This chain's CDR3 is CASSPRQGISYNEQFF. The CDR3 DNA reads TGTGCCAGCAGTCCCCGACAGGGAATCTCCTACAATGAGCAGTTCTTC. This chain links TRBV27 with TRBJ2-1, with 7 bases aligning to TRBD1. CDR1 and CDR2 from the germline V gene are MNHEY and SMNVEV (reference sequence). V lost 5 bases and J lost 0; bases outside the gene matches: 7. The CDR3 extends over 16 amino acids.

The chain combines TRBV27 with TRBJ2-1; no firm D call. Trimming left V 0 bases short and J 5 bases short, with 2 bases between. This CDR3 region has 12 residues. Germline CDR1 and CDR2: MNHEY and SMNVEV (reference sequence). The CDR3 DNA follows: TGTGCCAGCAGTTTATCTCACAATGAGCAGTTCTTC. As protein: CASSLSHNEQFF.

This sequence joins TRBV9 and TRBJ1-1; a possible D gene is TRBD1 (6 bases). Trimming took off 2 bases at V and 1 base at J, with 6 bases between the two ends. CDR3 size: 13 residues. Germline CDR1 SGDLS, CDR2 YYNGEE. CDR3 coding DNA: TGTGCCAGCAGCGTGGGGGCGAACACTGAAGCTTTCTTT. Its protein product is CASSVGANTEAFF. The variable domain in full, completed from reference TRBV9 and TRBJ1-1, reads DSGVTQTPKHLITATGQRVTLRCSPRSGDLSVYWYQQSLDQGLQFLIQYYNGEERAKGNILERFSAQQFPDLHSELNLSSLELGDSALYFCASSVGANTEAFFGQGTRLTVV.

The rearrangement links TRBV28 to TRBJ2-7; the D is unclear. The CDR3 is 17 amino acids. From germline, CDR1 is MDHEN and CDR2 SYDVKM. V dropped 3 bases and J dropped 3 bases, with 21 bases sitting between them. For the CDR3, the DNA is TGTGCCAGCAGTTTGAGCAGGTCTGGGCCTTCTGGCTACGAGCAGTACTTC. This codes for CASSLSRSGPSGYEQYF. The variable domain in full, completed from reference TRBV28 and TRBJ2-7, reads DVKVTQSSRYLVKRTGEKVFLECVQDMDHENMFWYRQDPGLGLRLIYFSYDVKMKEKGDIPEGYSVSREKKERFSLILESASTNQTSMYLCASSLSRSGPSGYEQYFGPGTRLTVT.

A word on this clone: Mismatch with germline at one junction end may stem from a read error. The V and J genes are TRBV7-7 and TRBJ2-7; maybe TRBD2 (5 bases). The CDR3 loop spans 13 amino acids. CDR1 and CDR2 from the germline V gene are SSHAT and FNYEAQ (reference sequence). CDR3 in amino acids: CASSLANGYEQYF. Written as DNA, the CDR3 is TGTGCTAGCAGCTTAGCGAACGGATACGAGCAGTACTTC.

The chain carries TRBV6-6 and TRBJ2-2, with a possible D match to TRBD2 (7 bases). The CDR3 is made up of 14 amino acids. Trimming shortened V by 10 bases and J by 0 bases, and 12 bases separated the two germline ends. Germline V gene data show CDR1 as MNHNY and CDR2 as SVGAGI (reference sequence). The CDR3 DNA sequence: TGTGCCACCACGGGGGGCGCGAACACCGGGGAGCTGTTTTTT. Protein: CATTGGANTGELFF.

The rearrangement uses TRBV11-2 and TRBJ2-7; 10 bases match TRBD2. Germline CDR1 reads SGHAT; CDR2 reads FQNNGV. V gave up 0 bases and J gave up 1 base; unmatched junction bases: 6. The CDR3 is made up of 17 amino acids. CDR3 in amino acids: CASSLDWGLATSYEQYV. The CDR3 DNA follows: TGTGCCAGCAGCTTAGATTGGGGACTAGCGACGTCCTACGAGCAGTACGTC.

The sample holds a few counts of this clone. The genes are TRBV5-1 and TRBJ1-2; D perhaps matches TRBD1 (5 bases). Trimming pared 0 bases from V and 10 bases from J, leaving 16 bases between. The germline gives CDR1 SGHRS, CDR2 YFSETQ. CDR3 size: 14 residues. The CDR3: CASSLGQSPLVYTF. For the CDR3, the DNA is TGCGCCAGCAGCTTGGGACAGTCTCCTCTTGTCTACACCTTC.

This clone showed up just once. The chain links TRBV6-6 to TRBJ1-1; D may be TRBD1 (6 bases). Germline CDR1 reads MNHNY; CDR2 reads SVGAGI (reference sequence). Trimming cost V 6 bases and J 10 bases, with 12 bases left between them. The CDR3 contains 11 residues. The CDR3 protein is CASSEGGGAFF. For the CDR3, the DNA is TGTGCCAGCAGCGAGGGGGGAGGAGCTTTCTTT.

The chain links TRBV11-3 to TRBJ2-2; 9 bases align to TRBD1. Germline trimming cut 6 bases from V and 4 bases from J; bases unmatched to any gene: 6. Germline values: CDR1 SGHNT, CDR2 YENEEA. The CDR3 has 15 amino acids. In nucleotides, the CDR3 is TGTGCCAGCAGATACAGGGGGCGATCCACCGGGGAGCTGTTTTTT. The encoded protein is CASRYRGRSTGELFF. Looking up the rest from reference TRBV11-3 and TRBJ2-2 gives the full variable domain: EAGVVQSPRYKIIEKKQPVAFWCNPISGHNTLYWYLQNLGQGPELLIRYENEEAVDDSQLPKDRFSAERLKGVDSTLKIQPAELGDSAVYLCASRYRGRSTGELFFGEGSRLTVL.

The chain links TRBV4-2 to TRBJ2-7; 9 bases line up with TRBD2. CDR1 and CDR2 from the germline V gene are LGHNA and YNFKEQ. The CDR3 runs to 17 residues. The V gene end was trimmed by 0 bases and the J gene end by 3 bases; junction bases not matched to a gene: 9. The CDR3 here is CASSQEGRTSAHYEQYF. CDR3 bases: TGTGCCAGCAGCCAAGAGGGACGGACTAGCGCACACTACGAGCAGTACTTC.

The CDR3: CASSGRTDIYGYTF. CDR3 DNA sequence: TGTGCCAGCAGTGGACGGACAGACATTTATGGCTACACCTTC. V is TRBV6-1 and J is TRBJ1-2, with a tentative D call TRBD1 (6 bases). The V end lost 4 bases, the J end lost 5 bases, and 14 bases lay between the germline ends. This CDR3 contains 14 residues. The germline CDR1 and CDR2 sequences are MNHNS and SASEGT.

The gene calls are TRBV15 and TRBJ2-1; TRBD1 is a possible D gene (5 bases). Germline V gene lookup returns CDR1 LNHNV and CDR2 YYDKDF (reference sequence). CDR3 length: 13 residues. V lost 5 bases and J lost 8, with 13 bases in between. The CDR3, as DNA: TGTGCCACCAGCCCAGACCAGGGCTATGAGCAGTTCTTC. Translated: CATSPDQGYEQFF.

This clone has more than one count but fewer than ten. V gene TRBV6-5 combines with J gene TRBJ2-3; 9 nucleotides agree with TRBD2. CDR3 length: 13 residues. CDR1 and CDR2 from the germline V gene are MNHEY and SVGAGI. The V and J ends lost 8 bases and 6 bases, in that order; junction bases with no gene match: 6. The CDR3 sequence: CASGWREGDTQYF. The DNA of the CDR3 is TGTGCCAGCGGTTGGCGGGAGGGGGATACGCAGTATTTT.

The J gene is TRBJ2-3, the V gene TRBV13; no definite D call. Trimming removed 1 base from V and 2 bases from J, with 7 bases in between. The CDR3 is 14 residues long. In germline, CDR1 is PRHDT, CDR2 FYEKMQ (reference sequence). CDR3 bases: TGTGCCAGCAGCTTAGAAGTGGACACAGATACGCAGTATTTT. Translating gives CASSLEVDTDTQYF.

This clone was detected only once. The chain employs TRBV4-2 and TRBJ2-5; 9 bases line up with TRBD2. Germline values: CDR1 LGHNA, CDR2 YNFKEQ. Trimming took 4 bases from V and 5 from J; bases not matched to a gene: 5. CDR3 length: 14 residues. This CDR3 reads CASSPVAGGETQYF. Written as DNA, the CDR3 is TGTGCCAGCAGCCCTGTTGCGGGAGGGGAGACCCAGTACTTC.